These 6 T cell receptor beta chains were all obtained from the same sample, sequenced in a study of blood T cell repertoires in COVID-19. Assay used: immunoSEQ multiplex PCR; TCRdb lists only in-frame clones, some missing. Here the sample spans about 220,000 clones, 65% to 85% being singletons. Specimen: peripheral blood. These receptors originate from a human donor in a cohort sampled during active COVID-19.

The chain couples TRBV10-3 to TRBJ1-2, with TRBD1 matching over 9 bases. Germline CDR1 reads ENHRY; CDR2 reads SYGVKD. V lost 5 bases, J lost 4 bases, and 8 bases stayed unmatched. The CDR3 covers 15 residues. In nucleotides, the CDR3 is TGTGCCATCAGTCAACAGGGGGCAAGCGGCTATGGCTACACCTTC. Its translation is CAISQQGASGYGYTF.

The chain links TRBV2 to TRBJ1-1; 11 bases are shared with TRBD1. V shed 5 bases, J shed 7 bases, and the junction held 6 bases outside the gene matches. This CDR3 has 14 amino acids. Germline V gene sequence: CDR1 SNHLY, CDR2 FYNNEI. CDR3 amino acids: CASSPDRGQGEAFF. The CDR3 region has the DNA TGTGCCAGCAGTCCGGACAGGGGGCAGGGTGAAGCTTTCTTT.

This clone was observed a few times. The chain recombines TRBV6-1 with TRBJ1-1, with a possible D match to TRBD1 (5 bases). The length of the CDR3 is 12 residues. Germline V gene data show CDR1 as MNHNS and CDR2 as SASEGT. The germline V and J ends were trimmed by 0 bases and 10 bases, with 9 bases remaining between them. The CDR3 loop is CASSEAAGSAFF. The CDR3 DNA follows: TGTGCCAGCAGTGAAGCAGCAGGGTCAGCTTTCTTT.

V and J are TRBV4-1 and TRBJ1-3, with D unclear. V lost 3 bases and J 0 bases, leaving 18 bases between the germline ends. This CDR3 spans 18 amino acids. Germline V gives CDR1 MGHRA, CDR2 YSYEKL. The CDR3 DNA follows: TGCGCCAGCAGCCAGGTCCCCGGGGAAGGGCACTCTGGAAACACCATATATTTT. As protein: CASSQVPGEGHSGNTIYF.

This clone was seen only a few times. The chain combines TRBV5-1 with TRBJ2-1; 9 bases are shared with TRBD2. Germline lookup yields CDR1 SGHRS and CDR2 YFSETQ. V lost 4 bases to trimming and J lost 3 bases; unmatched junction nucleotides: 8. This CDR3 spans 16 amino acids. The CDR3 is CASSLFATSGYNEQFF. As DNA, the CDR3 is TGCGCCAGCAGCCTATTTGCGACTAGCGGCTACAATGAGCAGTTCTTC.

This chain connects TRBV5-1 to TRBJ2-3, with 8 bases matching TRBD2. J was trimmed by 2 bases and V by 0 bases; bases with no gene match: 5. The CDR3 runs to 16 residues. CDR1 and CDR2 (germline): SGHRS, YFSETQ. The CDR3 coding sequence is TGCGCCAGCAGCTTGGCTGCGGGAGGTCCCACAGATACGCAGTATTTT. Residues: CASSLAAGGPTDTQYF.